This T cell receptor (beta chain) was recorded in a study of shared clonotypes between healthy human individuals. The overall study: Each donor's CD4 naive and CD4 memory cells filled three plates apiece, CD8 naive two, and CD8 memory one. Study results and limitations: Clonotypes that were shared across four donors made up around 4.6% of naive CD4 clonotypes. Memory subsets had estimated richness that was generally smaller than that of naive subsets.

It was across several immunoSEQ plates that each subset's genomic DNA was evenly split. Clones were read by immunoSEQ multiplex PCR, and TCRdb kept only the in-frame ones, dropping some. In the table there are under 2.5 million clones, around 93% of which are singletons. As for this clone: Its matching antigen is unknown.

The sequenced material came from naive CD4+ T cells from PBMCs. Regarding subset: CD45RA+ positively selected. The sequence derives from a man aged 18 to 29 in good health. Some clones in this sample may be carry-over from other donors' samples.

The CDR3 sequence: CASSPRETGTRSEQYF. The CDR3 nucleotides are TGTGCCAGCAGCCCCCGTGAAACCGGGACTAGATCCGAGCAGTACTTC. The chain uses TRBV5-4 and TRBJ2-7; 8 bases align to TRBD2. From germline, CDR1 is SGHNT and CDR2 YYREEE (reference sequence). CDR3 length: 16 residues. The J segment lost 6 bases and the V segment lost 4 bases, leaving 15 bases of the junction unmatched.